This T cell receptor beta chain was found in a study of CD8+CD57+ T cells in acquired aplastic anemia. The study, taken as a whole, reports: Patients shared twenty-nine CD8+ CDR3 sequences with controls.

The CDR3 is 13 residues long. Trimming stripped 5 bases from V and 7 bases from J, with 11 bases between. Germline lookup yields CDR1 SGHVS and CDR2 FNYEAQ. Genomic DNA, the template, was used for profiling of the TCR beta VDJ and CDR3. TCRdb analysed the reads with MiXCR anew, one entry per CDR3 protein. Counted here are around 170,000 distinct CDR3 sequences, roughly 50% occurring once; the ten biggest clones make up 3.2%. This clonotype was counted ten times or more. Antigen specificity is unknown. Sequencing involved patients with CD8+CD57+ cell expansion previously shown by flow cytometry. The sequencing input was sorted CD4+, CD8+, or CD8+CD57+ T cells (not recorded which) from PBMCs. The chain combines TRBV7-6 with TRBJ1-4; D gene unclear. The sequence was collected from a human donor with aplastic anemia. The CDR3 loop reads CASSPAGSEKLFF. As DNA, the CDR3 is TGTGCCAGCAGCCCTGCAGGTTCTGAAAAACTGTTTTTT.